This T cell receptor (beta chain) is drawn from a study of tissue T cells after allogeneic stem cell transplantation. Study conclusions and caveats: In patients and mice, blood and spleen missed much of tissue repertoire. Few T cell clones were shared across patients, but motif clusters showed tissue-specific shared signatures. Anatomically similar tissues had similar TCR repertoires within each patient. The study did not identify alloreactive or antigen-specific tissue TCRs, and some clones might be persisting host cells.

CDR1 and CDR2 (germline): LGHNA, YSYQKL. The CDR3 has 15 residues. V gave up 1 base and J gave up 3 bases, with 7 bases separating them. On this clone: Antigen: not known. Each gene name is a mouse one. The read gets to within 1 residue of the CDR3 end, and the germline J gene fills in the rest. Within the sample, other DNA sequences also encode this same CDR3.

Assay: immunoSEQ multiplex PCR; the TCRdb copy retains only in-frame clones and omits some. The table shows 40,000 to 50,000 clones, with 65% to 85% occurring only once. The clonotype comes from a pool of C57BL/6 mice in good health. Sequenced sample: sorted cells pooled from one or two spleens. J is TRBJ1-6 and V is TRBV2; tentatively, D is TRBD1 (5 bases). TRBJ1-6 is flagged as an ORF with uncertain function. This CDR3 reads CASSQGQGYNSPLYF. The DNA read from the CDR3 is TGTGCCAGCAGCCAAGGGCAGGGCTATAATTCGCCCCTCTAC.